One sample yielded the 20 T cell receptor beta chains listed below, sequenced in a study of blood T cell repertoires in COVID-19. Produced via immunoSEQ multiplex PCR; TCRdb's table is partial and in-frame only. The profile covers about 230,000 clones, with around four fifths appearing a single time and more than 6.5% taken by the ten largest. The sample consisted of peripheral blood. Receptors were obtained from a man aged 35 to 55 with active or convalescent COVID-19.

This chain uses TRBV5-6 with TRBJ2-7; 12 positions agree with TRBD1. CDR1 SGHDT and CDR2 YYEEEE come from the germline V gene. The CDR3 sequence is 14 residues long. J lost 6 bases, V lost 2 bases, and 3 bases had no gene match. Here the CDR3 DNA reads TGTGCCAGCAGCTTCGGGACAGGGGGCGGCGAGCAGTACTTC. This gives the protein CASSFGTGGGEQYF.

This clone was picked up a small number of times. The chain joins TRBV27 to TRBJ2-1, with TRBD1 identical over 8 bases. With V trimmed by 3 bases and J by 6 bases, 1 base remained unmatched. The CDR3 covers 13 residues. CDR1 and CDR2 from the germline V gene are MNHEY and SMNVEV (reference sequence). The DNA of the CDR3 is TGTGCCAGCAGTTTCGGGACAGGCAATGAGCAGTTCTTC. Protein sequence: CASSFGTGNEQFF.

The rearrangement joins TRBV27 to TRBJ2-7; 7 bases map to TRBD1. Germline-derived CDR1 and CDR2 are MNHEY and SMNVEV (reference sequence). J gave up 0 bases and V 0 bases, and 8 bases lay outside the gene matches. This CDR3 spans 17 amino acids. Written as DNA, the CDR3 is TGTGCCAGCAGTTTATCGCGACAGGGAATAAGCTCCTACGAGCAGTACTTC. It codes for CASSLSRQGISSYEQYF.

As DNA, the CDR3 is TGCAGTGCTAGTCCCCTGGGGACAGGGGTAAGGGGGACTAATGAAAAACTGTTTTTT. It yields the protein CSASPLGTGVRGTNEKLFF. The chain recombines TRBV20-1 with TRBJ1-4; 10 nucleotides line up with TRBD1. CDR1 is DFQATT and CDR2 is SNEGSKA in the germline V gene (reference sequence). V was clipped by 3 bases and J by 2 bases; unmatched bases: 15. This CDR3 is built from 19 residues.

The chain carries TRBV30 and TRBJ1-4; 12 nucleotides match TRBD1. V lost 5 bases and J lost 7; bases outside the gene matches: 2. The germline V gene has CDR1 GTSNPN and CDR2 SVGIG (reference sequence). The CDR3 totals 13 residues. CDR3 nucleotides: TGTGCCTGGGGGACAGGGGGCATTGAAAAACTGTTTTTT. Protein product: CAWGTGGIEKLFF.

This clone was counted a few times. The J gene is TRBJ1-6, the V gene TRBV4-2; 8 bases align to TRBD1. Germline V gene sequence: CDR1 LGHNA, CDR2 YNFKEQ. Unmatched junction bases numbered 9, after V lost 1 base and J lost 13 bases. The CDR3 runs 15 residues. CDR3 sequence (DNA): TGTGCCAGCAGCCAAGGAGGACAGGGCTCTAATCCCCTCCACTTT. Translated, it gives CASSQGGQGSNPLHF.

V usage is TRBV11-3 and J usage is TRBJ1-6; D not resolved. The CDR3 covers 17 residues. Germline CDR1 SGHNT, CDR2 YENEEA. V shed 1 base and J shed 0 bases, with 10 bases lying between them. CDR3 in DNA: TGTGCCAGCAGCTTAGGCACAACCCACTCCTATAATTCACCCCTCCACTTT. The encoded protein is CASSLGTTHSYNSPLHF. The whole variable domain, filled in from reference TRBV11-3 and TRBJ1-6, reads EAGVVQSPRYKIIEKKQPVAFWCNPISGHNTLYWYLQNLGQGPELLIRYENEEAVDDSQLPKDRFSAERLKGVDSTLKIQPAELGDSAVYLCASSLGTTHSYNSPLHFGNGTRLTVT.

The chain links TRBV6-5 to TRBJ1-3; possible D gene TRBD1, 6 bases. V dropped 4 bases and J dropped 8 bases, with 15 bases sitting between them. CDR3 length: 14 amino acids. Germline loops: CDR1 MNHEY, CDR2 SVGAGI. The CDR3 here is CASSSDRTGHTIYF. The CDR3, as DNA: TGTGCCAGCAGTTCTGACAGGACGGGGCACACCATATATTTT.

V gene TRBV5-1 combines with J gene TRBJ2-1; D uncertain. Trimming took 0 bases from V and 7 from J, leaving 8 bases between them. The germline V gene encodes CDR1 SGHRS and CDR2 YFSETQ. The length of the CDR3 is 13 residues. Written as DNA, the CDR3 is TGCGCCAGCAGCTTGGCCGCGTGGAATGAGCAGTTCTTC. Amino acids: CASSLAAWNEQFF.

The CDR3 nucleotides are TGTGCCAGCAGTTACGCATCCCGACAGGGAGGCTATGGCTACACCTTC. Protein sequence: CASSYASRQGGYGYTF. The rearrangement joins TRBV6-2 or TRBV6-3 to TRBJ1-2; 7 bases line up with TRBD1. Unmatched junction bases numbered 10, after V lost 2 bases and J lost 4 bases. Germline loops: CDR1 MNHEY, CDR2 SVGEGT. The length of the CDR3 is 16 residues.

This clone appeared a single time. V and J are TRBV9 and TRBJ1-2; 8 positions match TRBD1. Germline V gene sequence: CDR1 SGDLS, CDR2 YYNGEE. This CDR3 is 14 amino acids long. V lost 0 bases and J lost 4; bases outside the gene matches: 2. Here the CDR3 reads CASSVGGQAYGYTF. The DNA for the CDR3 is TGTGCCAGCAGCGTAGGGGGACAGGCCTATGGCTACACCTTC.

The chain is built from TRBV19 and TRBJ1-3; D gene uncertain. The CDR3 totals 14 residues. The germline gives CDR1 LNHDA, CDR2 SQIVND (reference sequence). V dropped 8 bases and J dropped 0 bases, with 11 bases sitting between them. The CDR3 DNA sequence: TGTGCCAGTTCTCAGTGGAGCTCTGGAAACACCATATATTTT. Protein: CASSQWSSGNTIYF.

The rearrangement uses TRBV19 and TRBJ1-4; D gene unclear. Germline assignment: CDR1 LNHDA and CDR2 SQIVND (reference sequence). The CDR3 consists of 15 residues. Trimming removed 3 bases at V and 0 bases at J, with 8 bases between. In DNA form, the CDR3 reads TGTGCCAGTAGTATCTCCAGTGCAACTAATGAAAAACTGTTTTTT. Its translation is CASSISSATNEKLFF.

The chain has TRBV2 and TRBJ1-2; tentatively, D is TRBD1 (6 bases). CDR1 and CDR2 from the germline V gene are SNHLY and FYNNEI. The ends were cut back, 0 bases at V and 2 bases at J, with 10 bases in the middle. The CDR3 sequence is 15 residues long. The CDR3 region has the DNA TGTGCCAGCAGTGAAGCGGCACAGGGAAACTATGGCTACACCTTC. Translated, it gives CASSEAAQGNYGYTF.

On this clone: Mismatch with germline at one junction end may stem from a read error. CDR3 DNA: TGTGCCAGCAGCTCCAACATCGGGGAGCTGTTTTTT. It yields the protein CASSSNIGELFF. The V call is TRBV7-3, the J call TRBJ2-2; D unclear. Germline V gives CDR1 SGHTA, CDR2 FQGTGA. This CDR3 comprises 12 residues.

The CDR3 DNA reads TGTGCCAGCAGTCCAGGGGGCAGTGGAAACACCATATATTTT. It encodes CASSPGGSGNTIYF. This sequence joins TRBV28 and TRBJ1-3; TRBD1 agrees at 8 bases. Germline CDR1 is MDHEN and CDR2 is SYDVKM. This CDR3 has 14 amino acids. The V and J ends lost 5 bases and 3 bases, in that order; junction bases with no gene match: 3.

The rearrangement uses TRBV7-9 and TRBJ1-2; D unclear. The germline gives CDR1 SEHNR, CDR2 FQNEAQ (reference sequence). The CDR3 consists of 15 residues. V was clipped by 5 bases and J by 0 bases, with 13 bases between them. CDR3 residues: CASSPHGNPNYGYTF. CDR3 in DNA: TGTGCCAGCAGCCCCCACGGGAATCCTAACTATGGCTACACCTTC.

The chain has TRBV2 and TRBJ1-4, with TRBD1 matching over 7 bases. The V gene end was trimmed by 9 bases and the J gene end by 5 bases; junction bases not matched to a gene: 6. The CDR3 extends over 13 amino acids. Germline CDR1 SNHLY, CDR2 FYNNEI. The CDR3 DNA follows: TGTGCCAGTCAGGGACAGCCGAATGAAAAACTGTTTTTT. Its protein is CASQGQPNEKLFF.

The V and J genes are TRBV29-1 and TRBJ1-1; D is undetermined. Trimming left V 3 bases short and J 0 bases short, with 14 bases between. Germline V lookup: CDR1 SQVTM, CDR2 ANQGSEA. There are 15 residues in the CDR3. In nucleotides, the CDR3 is TGCAGCGTTGATTACGGCGGTATTATGAACACTGAAGCTTTCTTT. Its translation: CSVDYGGIMNTEAFF.

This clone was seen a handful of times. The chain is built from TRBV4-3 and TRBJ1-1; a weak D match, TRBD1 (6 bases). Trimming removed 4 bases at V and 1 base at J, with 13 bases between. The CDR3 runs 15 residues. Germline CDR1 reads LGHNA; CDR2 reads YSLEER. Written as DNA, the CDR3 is TGCGCCAGCAGCCTCGGGGAGGGGGAGAACACTGAAGCTTTCTTT. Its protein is CASSLGEGENTEAFF.